Described below is a single TCR beta chain sequence and its context. Its antigen is as yet unknown. This sample is part of a study of OX40 agonist ivuxolimab in advanced cancers. Study in general: Patient treatment consisted of intravenous ivuxolimab administration every 2 weeks at 0.01 to 10 mg/kg. In three patients, partial responses were observed, one with hepatocellular carcinoma and two with cutaneous melanoma.

Blood samples were obtained at baseline, cycle 4 day 1, and cycle 7 day 1. General study results and limits: Determination of antigen specificity was not performed for the expanded peripheral T cells.

The germline gives CDR1 SQVTM, CDR2 ANQGSEA. V lost 4 bases and J 3 bases, leaving 4 bases between the germline ends. This CDR3 is built from 12 residues. Measured with immunoSEQ multiplex PCR; TCRdb has only the in-frame clones, and not every one. The table lists about 83,000 clones, approximately 85% of them singletons. The material was CD4+ or CD8+ T cells sorted from blood, obtained in a trial of the OX40 agonist ivuxolimab. This TCR came from an adult with an advanced solid tumor such as melanoma, head and neck, liver or kidney cancer. The J gene is TRBJ2-6, the V gene TRBV29-1; D gene uncertain. CDR3 bases: TGCAGCGTTGCTCTTGGGGCCAACGTCCTGACTTTC. Translation gives CSVALGANVLTF.